This T cell receptor (beta chain) emerged from a study of CD8 T cells in ankylosing spondylitis. Points on this clonotype: What it recognizes is unknown. Relative to the germline gene, one junction end is altered; a read error may explain this.

Germline V gives CDR1 MGHRA, CDR2 YSYEKL. This CDR3 has 14 residues. Using its own MiXCR run on the 5' RACE reads, TCRdb lists one record per CDR3 protein. The data hold about 130,000 distinct CDR3 sequences, with approximately 7.3% observed a single time. Findings and limits, study-wide: Earlier studies detected some motif variants in reactive arthritis synovial fluid and blood. CD8+ disease-linked clones were present at relatively low frequencies in blood.

The V and J genes are TRBV4-1 and TRBJ2-5, with D possibly being TRBD2 (5 bases). Input material: blood, either unsorted or a sorted T cell fraction (not recorded which). This receptor was taken from a female donor with ankylosing spondylitis or in good health (not recorded which). In DNA, the CDR3 is TGCGCCAGCAGTCAAAGGAGGCTCCAAGAGACCCAGCACTTC. It yields the protein CASSQRRLQETQHF.